This T cell receptor beta chain was recovered during a study of T cells in localized non-small cell lung cancer. Findings and caveats of the study: Uninvolved adjacent lung showed the highest T cell clonality, exceeding tumor. A median approximately 57 of the top 100 tumor clones appeared in adjacent lung. Among blood samples, higher T cell density accompanied longer overall survival.

The data were produced by immunoSEQ multiplex PCR, yet TCRdb's version contains in-frame clones alone and is incomplete. The data contain 30,000 to 40,000 clones, 88% of them seen just once; the ten biggest clones take up under 5%. This CDR3 is 15 amino acids long. V dropped 3 bases and J dropped 2 bases, with 14 bases sitting between them. Germline-derived CDR1 and CDR2 are MNHEY and SMNVEV (reference sequence). On this clone itself: Its antigen is still unknown.

The rearrangement joins TRBV27 to TRBJ2-7; D is undetermined. The TCR originated in a woman aged 35 to 70 with stage I lung adenocarcinoma. The material sequenced was peripheral blood, taken before any cancer treatment. The CDR3 sequence: CASSFHGPPAYEQYF. The CDR3 DNA follows: TGTGCCAGCAGTTTTCACGGTCCCCCAGCCTACGAGCAGTACTTC.